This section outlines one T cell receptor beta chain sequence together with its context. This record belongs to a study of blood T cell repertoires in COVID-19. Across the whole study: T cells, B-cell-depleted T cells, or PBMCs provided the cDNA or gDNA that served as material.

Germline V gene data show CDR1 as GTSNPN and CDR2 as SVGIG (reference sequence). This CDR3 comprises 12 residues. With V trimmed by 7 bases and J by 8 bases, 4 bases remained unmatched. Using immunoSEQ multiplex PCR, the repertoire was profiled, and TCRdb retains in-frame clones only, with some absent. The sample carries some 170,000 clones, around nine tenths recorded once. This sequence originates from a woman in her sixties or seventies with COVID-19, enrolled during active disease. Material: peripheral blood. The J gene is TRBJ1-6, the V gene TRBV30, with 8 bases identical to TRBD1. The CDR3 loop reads CASGQGYSPLHF. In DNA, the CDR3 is TGTGCCTCTGGACAGGGTTATTCACCCCTCCACTTT.